This T cell receptor beta chain was sequenced for a study of T-cell memory formation after mild COVID-19. Notes on the study in general: Researchers could not confirm that second-wave clones peaking on day 37 targeted SARS-CoV-2. CD4+ contracting clones lay mainly in CM and EM, CD8+ ones in EMRA.

Via MiXCR, TCRdb re-called the 5' RACE reads, giving one row per CDR3 protein. The sample lists 350,000 to 450,000 distinct CDR3 sequences; about 19% were seen once. This clonotype has a handful of counts. Its antigen is unidentified. The CDR3 is 14 amino acids. The V end was cut by 3 bases, the J end by 5 bases, with 12 bases between. The sample was PBMCs or a T cell subset sorted from them (not recorded which). The receptor's source is an adult woman who had mild COVID-19 (a few samples of this study predate the infection). Cell type and time point are not known. The chain carries TRBV12-3 or TRBV12-4 and TRBJ2-3; the D gene is possibly TRBD2 (6 bases). CDR3 bases: TGTGCCAGCAGTTTGGGGGGTCGGGAAGATACGCAGTATTTT. Its protein is CASSLGGREDTQYF.